Below are 5 T cell receptor beta chains sequenced from a single sample in a study of blood T cells in healthy people across ages. It was with a sample-barcoded 5' primer and a J-beta primer mix that a second PCR of roughly 7 to 12 cycles was run. TCRdb reprocessed the 5' RACE reads with MiXCR, giving one entry per CDR3 protein. There are about 840,000 distinct CDR3 sequences in the sample; around 29% occur only once, and 10% lies in the top ten. Another study also made use of these data, one on T cells of mothers and their children.

The source material was blood. These receptor sequences come from a woman aged 35 to 49 in good health.

The rearrangement joins TRBV7-8 to TRBJ2-5; 10 bases agree with TRBD2. The V gene's germline CDR1 is SGHVS and CDR2 FQNEAQ. V dropped 5 bases and J dropped 4; count of bases not matched to a gene: 19. This CDR3 spans 19 amino acids. DNA for the CDR3: TGTGCCAGCAGCCCCGATGTCGTGCTAGCGGGGGCGCCGGGAGAGACCCAGTACTTC. This gives the protein CASSPDVVLAGAPGETQYF.

This clonotype was seen many times. The chain couples TRBV28 to TRBJ1-2; 7 nucleotides agree with TRBD1. After removal of 5 bases from V and 8 bases from J, the junction contained 5 bases not matched to a gene. Germline V CDR1 and CDR2: MDHEN, SYDVKM. The CDR3 has 12 residues. DNA for the CDR3: TGTGCCAGCAGTAACAGGGGCTGGGGCTACACCTTC. This sequence encodes CASSNRGWGYTF.

This clonotype was picked up many times. This may arise from a read error, as a much more abundant clone is one base away. The genes are TRBV6-4 and TRBJ2-2, with TRBD1 matching 7 bases. In germline, CDR1 is MRHNA, CDR2 SNTAGT. This CDR3 region has 15 residues. The CDR3 nucleotides are TGTGCCAGCAGTGACTCATCACAGGGGACCGGGGAGCGGTTTTTT. Its translation is CASSDSSQGTGERFF.

V and J are TRBV28 and TRBJ1-1, with D perhaps matching TRBD1 (5 bases). The V end lost 9 bases, the J end lost 0 bases, and 11 bases lay between the germline ends. The CDR3 extends over 13 amino acids. Germline values: CDR1 MDHEN, CDR2 SYDVKM. The CDR3 DNA follows: TGTGCCAGTGAGGGACGGATGAACACTGAAGCTTTCTTT. Amino acids: CASEGRMNTEAFF.

In this sample, this clonotype turned up a few times. V is TRBV6-2 or TRBV6-3 and J is TRBJ2-1; the match to TRBD1 covers 8 bases. The CDR3 spans 13 residues. Germline V lookup: CDR1 MNHEY, CDR2 SVGEGT. V was clipped by 5 bases and J by 9 bases; unmatched bases: 6. The CDR3 DNA follows: TGTGCCAGCAGTGACCGACAGGGGAGTGAGCAGTTCTTC. Translation: CASSDRQGSEQFF.